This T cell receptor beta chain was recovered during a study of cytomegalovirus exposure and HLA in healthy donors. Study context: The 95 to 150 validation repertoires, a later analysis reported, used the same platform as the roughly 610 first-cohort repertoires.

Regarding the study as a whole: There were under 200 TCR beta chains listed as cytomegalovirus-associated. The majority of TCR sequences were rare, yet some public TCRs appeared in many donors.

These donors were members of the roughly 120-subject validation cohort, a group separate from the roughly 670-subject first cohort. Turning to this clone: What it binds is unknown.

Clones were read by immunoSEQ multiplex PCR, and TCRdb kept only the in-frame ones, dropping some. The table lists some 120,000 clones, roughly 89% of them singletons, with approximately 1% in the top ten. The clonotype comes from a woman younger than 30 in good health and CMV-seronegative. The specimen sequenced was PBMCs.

In DNA, the CDR3 is TGCGCCAGCAGCCCCCGGGACAGTGGGGGGTACAATGAGCAGTTCTTC. Translation gives CASSPRDSGGYNEQFF. This chain joins TRBV5-1 and TRBJ2-1; a weak D match, TRBD1 (7 bases). V shed 4 bases and J shed 4 bases, with 18 bases lying between them. The CDR3 totals 16 residues. Germline CDR1 is SGHRS and CDR2 is YFSETQ.